The entry that follows covers one T cell receptor (beta chain) sequence. Germline-derived CDR1 and CDR2 are MGHRA and YSYEKL. The CDR3 runs to 16 residues. V shed 4 bases, J shed 1 base, and the junction held 8 bases outside the gene matches. These data originate in a study of T cells in Graves' hyperthyroidism and ophthalmopathy. Orbital computed tomography, thyroid ultrasound, serum thyroxine and TRAb, and clinical symptoms together informed the diagnoses. What was amplified from RNA transcripts were TCR beta CDR3 regions. Using the HTBI primer set, a first-round RT-PCR was run on the TCR CDR3. Via MiXCR, TCRdb re-called the multiplex PCR reads, giving one row per CDR3 protein. In the table there are approximately 610,000 distinct CDR3 sequences, about 15% of which are singletons.

The rearrangement uses TRBV4-1 and TRBJ1-1; 8 nucleotides align to TRBD1. This clonotype was sampled from a woman aged 40 to 55 with Graves' ophthalmopathy. The source material was blood. CDR3 protein: CASSRTGTEGNTEAFF. The DNA of the CDR3 is TGCGCCAGCAGCCGGACAGGGACCGAAGGGAACACTGAAGCTTTCTTT.